Below, one T cell receptor beta chain is given with its context. Its antigen is currently not known. Base-call qualities are not available, and no considerably larger clone is one nucleotide away. The trim is 5 bases for V and 4 bases for J, with a gap of 11 bases between the germline ends. Sequences LGHNA (CDR1) and YNFKEQ (CDR2) are obtained from the germline V gene. The CDR3 measures 13 amino acids from cysteine to phenylalanine. The retained sequence is limited to the CDR3, 39 bases, with the frame set at the first base. These data are taken from a study of siplizumab effects on memory and regulatory T cells (dated by TCRdb to between 2018 and 2020). Background on the whole study: The effect of the anti-CD2 antibody siplizumab on alloreactive T-cell subsets was examined in allogeneic mixed lymphocyte reactions constructed from human PBMCs. Points the paper makes about the study in general: Of the alloreactive CD4+ clones that could be mapped, the Treg-derived share averaged around 64% with siplizumab compared with approximately 25% in control reactions. Whether proliferating Tregs from siplizumab cultures actually had suppressive function was not functionally confirmed. The cumulative frequency of alloreactive sequences traceable to unstimulated CD4+ memory T cells was significantly reduced by siplizumab. Because sequences below about 10^-5 frequency were poorly captured, only a minor fraction of alloreactive clones could be mapped to unstimulated subsets. Roughly 80-96% of proliferating CD4+ or CD8+ clones could not be assigned a naive or memory phenotype. Greater diversity appeared to be present in unstimulated naive T cells than in memory T cells, and a substantial contribution to the alloresponse seemed to be made by naive cells.

Sorted unstimulated T cells and proliferating T cells recovered from mixed lymphocyte reactions were subjected to TCRbeta CDR3 sequencing. Fresh whole blood from ten HLA-typed healthy donors was used as the source from which PBMCs were isolated. Libraries came from the immunoSEQ multiplex PCR assay. Roughly 100,000 TCR templates per sample were assayed on the deep sequencing platform. Genomic DNA extracted from sorted T cells was used for TCRbeta CDR3 sequencing. The authors' pipeline ran thus. The R programming language was used for clonal analysis of TCRbeta CDR3 data. Comparing unstimulated samples against CFSE-low samples taken after the reaction was how alloreactive CD4+ and CD8+ clones were defined. Regulatory or non-regulatory origin of alloreactive CD4+ clones was assigned by matching sequences to the sorted unstimulated Treg and non-Treg repertoires. TCRdb carries this immuneACCESS record with in-frame sequences only. Its versions omit some clonotypes, under half of them owing to an unresolved V gene in the studies checked, with the rest unexplained. V and J calls and clone size are copied from that table; D and trimming were computed from the DNA. The sample yields about 72,000 clones; 75% to 95% were counted once. Clones ranked in the top ten supply approximately 31% of the sample.

Recombination linked TRBV4-2 to TRBJ1-2; a weak D assignment points to TRBD1 (6 bases agree). The receptor's source is a human donor in good health. Sequenced input: CD8+ T cells sorted from blood. The CDR3 sequence is CASSLTGPYGYTF. The nucleotide sequence reads TGTGCCAGCAGCTTAACAGGGCCCTATGGCTACACCTTC.